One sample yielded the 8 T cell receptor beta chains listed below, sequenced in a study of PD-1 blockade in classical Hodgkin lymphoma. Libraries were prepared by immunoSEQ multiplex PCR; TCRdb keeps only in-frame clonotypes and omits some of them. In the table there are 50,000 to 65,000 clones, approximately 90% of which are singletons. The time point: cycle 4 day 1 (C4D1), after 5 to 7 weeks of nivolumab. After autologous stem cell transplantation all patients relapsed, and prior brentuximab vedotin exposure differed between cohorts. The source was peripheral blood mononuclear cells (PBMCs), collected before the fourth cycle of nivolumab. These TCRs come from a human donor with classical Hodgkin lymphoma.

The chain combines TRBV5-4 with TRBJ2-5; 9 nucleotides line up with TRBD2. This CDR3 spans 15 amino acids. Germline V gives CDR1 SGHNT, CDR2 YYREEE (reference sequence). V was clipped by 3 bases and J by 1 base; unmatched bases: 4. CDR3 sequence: CASSSGLASQETQYF. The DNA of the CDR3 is TGTGCCAGCAGCTCTGGACTAGCGTCCCAAGAGACCCAGTACTTC.

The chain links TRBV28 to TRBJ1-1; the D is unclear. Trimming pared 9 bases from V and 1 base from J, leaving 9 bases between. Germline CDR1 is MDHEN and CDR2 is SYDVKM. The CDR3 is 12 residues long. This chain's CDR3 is CASLRTNTEAFF. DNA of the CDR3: TGTGCCAGTTTACGGACGAACACTGAAGCTTTCTTT.

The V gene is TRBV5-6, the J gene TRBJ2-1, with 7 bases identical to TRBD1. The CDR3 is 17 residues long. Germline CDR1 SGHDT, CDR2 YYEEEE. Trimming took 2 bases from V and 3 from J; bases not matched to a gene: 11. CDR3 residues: CASSFRGAPGGYNEQFF. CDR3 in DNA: TGTGCCAGCAGCTTCAGGGGTGCGCCAGGGGGCTACAATGAGCAGTTCTTC.

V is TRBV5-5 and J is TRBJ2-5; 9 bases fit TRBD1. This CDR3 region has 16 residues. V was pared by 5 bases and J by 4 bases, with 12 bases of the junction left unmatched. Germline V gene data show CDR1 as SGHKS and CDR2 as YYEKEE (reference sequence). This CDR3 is CASSPPGQGWGETQYF. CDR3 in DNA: TGTGCCAGCAGTCCGCCGGGACAGGGTTGGGGAGAGACCCAGTACTTC.

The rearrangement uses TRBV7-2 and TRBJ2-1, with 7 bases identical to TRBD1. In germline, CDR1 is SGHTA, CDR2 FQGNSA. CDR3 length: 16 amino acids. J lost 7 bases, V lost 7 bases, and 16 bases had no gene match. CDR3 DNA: TGTGCCAGCAACCCGAAATCCGGGACAGAATATAATGAGCAGTTCTTC. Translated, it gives CASNPKSGTEYNEQFF.

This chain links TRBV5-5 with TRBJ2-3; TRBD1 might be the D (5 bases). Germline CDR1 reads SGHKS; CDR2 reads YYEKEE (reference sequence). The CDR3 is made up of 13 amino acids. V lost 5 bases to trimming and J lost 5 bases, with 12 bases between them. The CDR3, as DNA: TGTGCCAGCAGGATCCAGGGTGGAGATACGCAGTATTTT. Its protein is CASRIQGGDTQYF.

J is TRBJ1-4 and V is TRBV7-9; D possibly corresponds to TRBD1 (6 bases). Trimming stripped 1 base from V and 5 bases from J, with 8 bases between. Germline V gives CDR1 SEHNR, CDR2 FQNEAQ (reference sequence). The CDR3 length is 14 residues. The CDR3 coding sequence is TGTGCCAGCAGCTTAGGACAGGAGAATGAAAAACTGTTTTTT. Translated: CASSLGQENEKLFF. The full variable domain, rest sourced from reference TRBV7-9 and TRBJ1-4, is DTGVSQNPRHKITKRGQNVTFRCDPISEHNRLYWYRQTLGQGPEFLTYFQNEAQLEKSRLLSDRFSAERPKGSFSTLEIQRTEQGDSAMYLCASSLGQENEKLFFGSGTQLSVL.

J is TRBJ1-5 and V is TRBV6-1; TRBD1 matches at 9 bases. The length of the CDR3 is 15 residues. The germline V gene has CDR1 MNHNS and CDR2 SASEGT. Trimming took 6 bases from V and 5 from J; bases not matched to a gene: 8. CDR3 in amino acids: CASSPRDRVDQPQHF. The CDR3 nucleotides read TGTGCCAGCAGCCCTCGGGACAGGGTGGATCAGCCCCAGCATTTT.